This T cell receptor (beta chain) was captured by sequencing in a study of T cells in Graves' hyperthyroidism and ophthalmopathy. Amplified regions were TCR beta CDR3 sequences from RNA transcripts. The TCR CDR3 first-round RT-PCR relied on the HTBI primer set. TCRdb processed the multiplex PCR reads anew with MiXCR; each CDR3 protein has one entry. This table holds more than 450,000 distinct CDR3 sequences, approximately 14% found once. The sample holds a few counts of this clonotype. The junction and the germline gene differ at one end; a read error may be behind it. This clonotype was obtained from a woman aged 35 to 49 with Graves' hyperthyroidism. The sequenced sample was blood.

Written as DNA, the CDR3 is TGTGCCAGCAGCGCACAAAAAGGGGGACAGTTCGCGAACACCGTGGAGCTGTTTTTT. Translation gives CASSAQKGGQFANTVELFF. V usage is TRBV9 and J usage is TRBJ2-2, with 7 bases that match TRBD1. Germline V gives CDR1 SGDLS, CDR2 YYNGEE. This CDR3 contains 19 residues.